Given below is one T cell receptor beta chain in context. Its antigen is unknown. The PCR ran on 60 Vbeta and 13 Jbeta primers. Original processing notes: Roughly 11 million shared chains were among the about 80 million unique TCR beta chains that a later analysis counted. Method: immunoSEQ multiplex PCR; TCRdb's copy keeps in-frame clones and lacks some. Clonal size and the V and J genes are those of that table, whereas D and trimming came from the DNA. Of about 120,000 clones in the sample, roughly 15% are singletons; the top ten hold 1.9%. This sample is drawn from a study of cytomegalovirus exposure and HLA in healthy donors. General observations from the study: Across all donors, roughly uniform sequencing depth was an assumption of the presence/absence analyses. Later analysis reportedly placed an Asian-associated ancestry cluster below the roughly 700-donor mean in N-insertions.

Germline trimming cut 4 bases from V and 3 bases from J; bases unmatched to any gene: 15. Germline V gene lookup returns CDR1 SGDLS and CDR2 YYNGEE. The CDR3 extends over 19 amino acids. Sequenced sample: PBMCs. The sequence came from a woman aged 18 to 35 in good health and CMV-seronegative. The gene calls are TRBV9 and TRBJ2-2; 10 bases align to TRBD2. The CDR3 bases are TGTGCCAGCAGCCCCCGACCTCTTATAGCGGGGGGTTACACCGGGGAGCTGTTTTTT. It encodes CASSPRPLIAGGYTGELFF.